A single sample is the source of the 10 T cell receptor beta chains below, sequenced in a study of T cell responses to AZD1222 COVID-19 vaccine. Data came from immunoSEQ multiplex PCR; TCRdb stores just in-frame clones and leaves some out. Found here are more than 85,000 clones, 80% to 90% of them singletons; the top ten hold 3% to 4%. Sequencing was performed on peripheral blood, taken on day 0 of AZD1222 vaccination. Source of these receptors: an adult in good health.

This chain links TRBV28 with TRBJ1-1; perhaps TRBD1 as D (6 bases). Germline CDR1 MDHEN, CDR2 SYDVKM. V shed 3 bases and J shed 2 bases, with 16 bases lying between them. The CDR3 is 16 residues long. The CDR3 here is CASSFRAGEGNTEAFF. In nucleotides, the CDR3 is TGTGCCAGCAGTTTTCGGGCAGGGGAAGGCAACACTGAAGCTTTCTTT.

The chain carries TRBV7-9 and TRBJ1-2; D is ambiguous. This CDR3 comprises 13 residues. Between the trimmed V and J ends, which lost 5 bases and 2 bases, there was a span of 9 bases. From germline, CDR1 is SEHNR and CDR2 FQNEAQ (reference sequence). Written as DNA, the CDR3 is TGTGCCAGCAGCCCCGCGGGGAACTATGGCTACACCTTC. It specifies CASSPAGNYGYTF.

V and J are TRBV27 and TRBJ2-2; maybe TRBD2 (7 bases). Looked up from germline, CDR1 is MNHEY and CDR2 is SMNVEV (reference sequence). This CDR3 is built from 17 residues. V was pared by 6 bases and J by 4 bases, with 21 bases between. The CDR3 bases are TGTGCCAGCAGCCGATTTGGGGGGGCCAAGGTCACCGGGGAGCTGTTTTTT. It specifies CASSRFGGAKVTGELFF.

The chain recombines TRBV6-2 or TRBV6-3 with TRBJ2-1, with 7 bases aligning to TRBD2. V gave up 1 base and J gave up 0 bases; unmatched junction bases: 3. The CDR3 covers 16 residues. CDR1 is MNHEY, CDR2 SVGEGT, per germline. The CDR3 loop reads CASSYWRGNSYNEQFF. In DNA, the CDR3 is TGTGCCAGCAGTTACTGGCGGGGGAACTCCTACAATGAGCAGTTCTTC.

V and J are TRBV7-9 and TRBJ2-7, with D tentatively TRBD1 (5 bases). V was trimmed by 5 bases and J by 0 bases, leaving 8 bases between them. Germline loops: CDR1 SEHNR, CDR2 FQNEAQ (reference sequence). CDR3 length: 13 amino acids. In DNA, the CDR3 is TGTGCCAGCAGCCCTGGGGCCTCCTACGAGCAGTACTTC. Residues: CASSPGASYEQYF.

This sequence joins TRBV9 and TRBJ2-7, with 9 nucleotides matching TRBD1. V shed 2 bases and J 5 bases; nucleotides not matched to a gene: 8. CDR1 and CDR2 (germline): SGDLS, YYNGEE. This CDR3 region has 15 residues. The CDR3 loop reads CASSVTGTGSDEQYF. As DNA, the CDR3 is TGTGCCAGCAGCGTTACCGGGACAGGGAGTGACGAGCAGTACTTC. Together with reference TRBV9 and TRBJ2-7, the CDR3 gives the full variable domain: DSGVTQTPKHLITATGQRVTLRCSPRSGDLSVYWYQQSLDQGLQFLIQYYNGEERAKGNILERFSAQQFPDLHSELNLSSLELGDSALYFCASSVTGTGSDEQYFGPGTRLTVT.

CDR3 nucleotides: TGTGCCAGCAGCTTACAACAGGTAGTAGGCTACACCTTC. It specifies CASSLQQVVGYTF. The gene calls are TRBV7-2 and TRBJ1-2; perhaps TRBD1 as D (5 bases). The CDR3 totals 13 residues. V lost 2 bases and J 8 bases, leaving 12 bases between the germline ends. Germline values: CDR1 SGHTA, CDR2 FQGNSA. The full variable domain, rest sourced from reference TRBV7-2 and TRBJ1-2, is GAGVSQSPSNKVTEKGKDVELRCDPISGHTALYWYRQSLGQGLEFLIYFQGNSAPDKSGLPSDRFSAERTGGSVSTLTIQRTQQEDSAVYLCASSLQQVVGYTFGSGTRLTVV.

The CDR3 DNA reads as TGCAGCGTTGCAACCGGGGGGGCCGCTGAAGCTTTCTTT. Its translation is CSVATGGAAEAFF. The V and J genes are TRBV29-1 and TRBJ1-1, with D perhaps matching TRBD1 (6 bases). V lost 4 bases, J lost 6 bases, and 15 bases lay in between. The germline V gene encodes CDR1 SQVTM and CDR2 ANQGSEA. The CDR3 is made up of 13 amino acids.

The chain uses TRBV7-2 and TRBJ1-2, with D unresolved. Germline assignment: CDR1 SGHTA and CDR2 FQGNSA. V gave up 1 base and J gave up 4 bases, with 1 base separating them. The CDR3 has 11 residues. CDR3 in DNA: TGTGCCAGCAGCTTAGTCTATGGCTACACCTTC. It encodes CASSLVYGYTF. The variable domain in full, completed from reference TRBV7-2 and TRBJ1-2, reads GAGVSQSPSNKVTEKGKDVELRCDPISGHTALYWYRQSLGQGLEFLIYFQGNSAPDKSGLPSDRFSAERTGGSVSTLTIQRTQQEDSAVYLCASSLVYGYTFGSGTRLTVV.

J is TRBJ1-4 and V is TRBV11-2; D call uncertain. Germline-derived CDR1 and CDR2 are SGHAT and FQNNGV. The CDR3 has 16 residues. Trimming took off 5 bases at V and 0 bases at J, with 13 bases between the two ends. Here the CDR3 reads CASSPQTLPTNEKLFF. In DNA, the CDR3 is TGTGCCAGCAGCCCCCAGACACTTCCAACTAATGAAAAACTGTTTTTT.